A single sample gave rise to the 11 T cell receptor beta chains below, sequenced in a study of blood T cell repertoires in COVID-19. Generated by immunoSEQ multiplex PCR, the TCRdb table keeps only in-frame clones and is missing some. The table lists 390,000 or so clones, about 87% of them singletons. The sample taken for sequencing was PBMCs or T cells enriched from blood (not recorded which). All receptors derive from a woman in her forties or fifties who had recovered from COVID-19.

J is TRBJ1-1 and V is TRBV18; 8 bases are a match to TRBD1. The germline V gene has CDR1 KGHSH and CDR2 LQKENI. The CDR3 totals 15 residues. The ends lost 6 bases at V and 4 bases at J; junction bases unmatched: 10. The CDR3 loop is CASSNSGGASTEAFF. DNA for the CDR3: TGTGCCAGCTCGAATTCAGGGGGCGCGAGCACTGAAGCTTTCTTT.

The chain employs TRBV3-1 (or the pseudogene TRBV3-2) and TRBJ1-1, with D perhaps matching TRBD1 (6 bases). Per the germline V gene, CDR1 is LGHDT and CDR2 is YNNKEL (reference sequence). Between the trimmed V and J ends, which lost 1 base and 4 bases, there was a span of 7 bases. CDR3 length: 13 amino acids. CDR3 loop: CASSQGDTTEAFF. CDR3 bases: TGTGCCAGCAGCCAAGGGGACACCACTGAAGCTTTCTTT.

The genes are TRBV6-6 and TRBJ1-2; the D gene is possibly TRBD1 (6 bases). The CDR3 covers 15 residues. V dropped 2 bases and J dropped 0 bases, with 10 bases sitting between them. The germline V gene has CDR1 MNHNY and CDR2 SVGAGI (reference sequence). Here the CDR3 reads CASSYPQGTNYGYTF. For the CDR3, the DNA is TGTGCCAGCAGTTACCCCCAGGGGACTAACTATGGCTACACCTTC.

The chain uses TRBV7-9 and TRBJ1-2; possibly TRBD1 for D (5 bases). Trimming took off 4 bases at V and 6 bases at J, with 9 bases between the two ends. Germline V lookup: CDR1 SEHNR, CDR2 FQNEAQ (reference sequence). The CDR3 is made up of 12 amino acids. CDR3: CASSYSRDGYTF. CDR3 coding DNA: TGTGCCAGCAGCTACAGCAGGGATGGCTACACCTTC.

This chain connects TRBV7-6 to TRBJ2-7, with 7 bases lining up with TRBD2. Germline-derived CDR1 and CDR2 are SGHVS and FNYEAQ. The V segment lost 2 bases and the J segment 2 bases; nucleotides outside the gene matches: 9. The CDR3 is 16 amino acids. As DNA, the CDR3 is TGTGCCAGCAGCTTAATGGCCGGTCGGGGGGCCTACGAGCAGTACTTC. It yields the protein CASSLMAGRGAYEQYF.

The gene calls are TRBV14 and TRBJ1-2, with no clear D. This CDR3 has 13 residues. Germline lookup yields CDR1 SGHDN and CDR2 FVKESK. Trimming pared 6 bases from V and 1 base from J, leaving 9 bases between. CDR3 coding DNA: TGTGCCAGCAGTTCACAGTTTAACTATGGCTACACCTTC. Its protein product is CASSSQFNYGYTF. The complete variable domain, with remaining parts taken from reference TRBV14 and TRBJ1-2, reads EAGVTQFPSHSVIEKGQTVTLRCDPISGHDNLYWYRRVMGKEIKFLLHFVKESKQDESGMPNNRFLAERTGGTYSTLKVQPAELEDSGVYFCASSSQFNYGYTFGSGTRLTVV.

The chain employs TRBV3-1 (or the pseudogene TRBV3-2) and TRBJ1-1, with D perhaps TRBD1 (5 bases). Germline V CDR1 and CDR2: LGHDT, YNNKEL (reference sequence). V lost 1 base to trimming and J lost 1 base, with 10 bases between them. The CDR3 consists of 15 residues. CDR3 amino acids: CASSQATQGNTEAFF. The DNA for the CDR3 is TGTGCCAGCAGCCAAGCCACTCAGGGGAACACTGAAGCTTTCTTT.

The chain employs TRBV7-2 and TRBJ2-7; TRBD2 aligns across 10 bases. J gave up 4 bases and V 1 base, and 7 bases lay outside the gene matches. The germline CDR1 and CDR2 sequences are SGHTA and FQGNSA. This CDR3 region has 16 residues. The CDR3 bases are TGTGCCAGCAGCTTAGTAGGTAGCGGGGGGTTGTACGAGCAGTACTTC. This translates into CASSLVGSGGLYEQYF.

This clone has just one count. The chain joins TRBV23-1 to TRBJ1-4; no firm D call. TRBV23-1 is an ORF for which the function is uncertain. The length of the CDR3 is 18 residues. Trimming removed 5 bases at V and 0 bases at J, with 19 bases between. The CDR3 nucleotides are TGCGCCAGCAGTTTAAGCCCAGGAAGGCTTGCAACTAATGAAAAACTGTTTTTT. This gives the protein CASSLSPGRLATNEKLFF.

This rearrangement joins TRBV5-5 to TRBJ2-7; a weak D match, TRBD2 (6 bases). V lost 2 bases, J lost 1 base, and 16 bases lay in between. The CDR3 spans 16 residues. Germline values: CDR1 SGHKS, CDR2 YYEKEE (reference sequence). The CDR3 region is CASSLSVQGGSYEQYF. CDR3 sequence (DNA): TGTGCCAGCAGCTTAAGTGTGCAGGGAGGTTCCTACGAGCAGTACTTC.

The V call is TRBV3-1 (or the pseudogene TRBV3-2), the J call TRBJ1-2; tentative D call: TRBD1 (6 bases). This CDR3 is built from 15 residues. Trimming removed 5 bases at V and 2 bases at J, with 15 bases between. Germline CDR1 reads LGHDT; CDR2 reads YNNKEL (reference sequence). CDR3 region: CASSIPGQPNYGYTF. In DNA form, the CDR3 reads TGTGCCAGCAGCATTCCGGGACAACCCAACTATGGCTACACCTTC.